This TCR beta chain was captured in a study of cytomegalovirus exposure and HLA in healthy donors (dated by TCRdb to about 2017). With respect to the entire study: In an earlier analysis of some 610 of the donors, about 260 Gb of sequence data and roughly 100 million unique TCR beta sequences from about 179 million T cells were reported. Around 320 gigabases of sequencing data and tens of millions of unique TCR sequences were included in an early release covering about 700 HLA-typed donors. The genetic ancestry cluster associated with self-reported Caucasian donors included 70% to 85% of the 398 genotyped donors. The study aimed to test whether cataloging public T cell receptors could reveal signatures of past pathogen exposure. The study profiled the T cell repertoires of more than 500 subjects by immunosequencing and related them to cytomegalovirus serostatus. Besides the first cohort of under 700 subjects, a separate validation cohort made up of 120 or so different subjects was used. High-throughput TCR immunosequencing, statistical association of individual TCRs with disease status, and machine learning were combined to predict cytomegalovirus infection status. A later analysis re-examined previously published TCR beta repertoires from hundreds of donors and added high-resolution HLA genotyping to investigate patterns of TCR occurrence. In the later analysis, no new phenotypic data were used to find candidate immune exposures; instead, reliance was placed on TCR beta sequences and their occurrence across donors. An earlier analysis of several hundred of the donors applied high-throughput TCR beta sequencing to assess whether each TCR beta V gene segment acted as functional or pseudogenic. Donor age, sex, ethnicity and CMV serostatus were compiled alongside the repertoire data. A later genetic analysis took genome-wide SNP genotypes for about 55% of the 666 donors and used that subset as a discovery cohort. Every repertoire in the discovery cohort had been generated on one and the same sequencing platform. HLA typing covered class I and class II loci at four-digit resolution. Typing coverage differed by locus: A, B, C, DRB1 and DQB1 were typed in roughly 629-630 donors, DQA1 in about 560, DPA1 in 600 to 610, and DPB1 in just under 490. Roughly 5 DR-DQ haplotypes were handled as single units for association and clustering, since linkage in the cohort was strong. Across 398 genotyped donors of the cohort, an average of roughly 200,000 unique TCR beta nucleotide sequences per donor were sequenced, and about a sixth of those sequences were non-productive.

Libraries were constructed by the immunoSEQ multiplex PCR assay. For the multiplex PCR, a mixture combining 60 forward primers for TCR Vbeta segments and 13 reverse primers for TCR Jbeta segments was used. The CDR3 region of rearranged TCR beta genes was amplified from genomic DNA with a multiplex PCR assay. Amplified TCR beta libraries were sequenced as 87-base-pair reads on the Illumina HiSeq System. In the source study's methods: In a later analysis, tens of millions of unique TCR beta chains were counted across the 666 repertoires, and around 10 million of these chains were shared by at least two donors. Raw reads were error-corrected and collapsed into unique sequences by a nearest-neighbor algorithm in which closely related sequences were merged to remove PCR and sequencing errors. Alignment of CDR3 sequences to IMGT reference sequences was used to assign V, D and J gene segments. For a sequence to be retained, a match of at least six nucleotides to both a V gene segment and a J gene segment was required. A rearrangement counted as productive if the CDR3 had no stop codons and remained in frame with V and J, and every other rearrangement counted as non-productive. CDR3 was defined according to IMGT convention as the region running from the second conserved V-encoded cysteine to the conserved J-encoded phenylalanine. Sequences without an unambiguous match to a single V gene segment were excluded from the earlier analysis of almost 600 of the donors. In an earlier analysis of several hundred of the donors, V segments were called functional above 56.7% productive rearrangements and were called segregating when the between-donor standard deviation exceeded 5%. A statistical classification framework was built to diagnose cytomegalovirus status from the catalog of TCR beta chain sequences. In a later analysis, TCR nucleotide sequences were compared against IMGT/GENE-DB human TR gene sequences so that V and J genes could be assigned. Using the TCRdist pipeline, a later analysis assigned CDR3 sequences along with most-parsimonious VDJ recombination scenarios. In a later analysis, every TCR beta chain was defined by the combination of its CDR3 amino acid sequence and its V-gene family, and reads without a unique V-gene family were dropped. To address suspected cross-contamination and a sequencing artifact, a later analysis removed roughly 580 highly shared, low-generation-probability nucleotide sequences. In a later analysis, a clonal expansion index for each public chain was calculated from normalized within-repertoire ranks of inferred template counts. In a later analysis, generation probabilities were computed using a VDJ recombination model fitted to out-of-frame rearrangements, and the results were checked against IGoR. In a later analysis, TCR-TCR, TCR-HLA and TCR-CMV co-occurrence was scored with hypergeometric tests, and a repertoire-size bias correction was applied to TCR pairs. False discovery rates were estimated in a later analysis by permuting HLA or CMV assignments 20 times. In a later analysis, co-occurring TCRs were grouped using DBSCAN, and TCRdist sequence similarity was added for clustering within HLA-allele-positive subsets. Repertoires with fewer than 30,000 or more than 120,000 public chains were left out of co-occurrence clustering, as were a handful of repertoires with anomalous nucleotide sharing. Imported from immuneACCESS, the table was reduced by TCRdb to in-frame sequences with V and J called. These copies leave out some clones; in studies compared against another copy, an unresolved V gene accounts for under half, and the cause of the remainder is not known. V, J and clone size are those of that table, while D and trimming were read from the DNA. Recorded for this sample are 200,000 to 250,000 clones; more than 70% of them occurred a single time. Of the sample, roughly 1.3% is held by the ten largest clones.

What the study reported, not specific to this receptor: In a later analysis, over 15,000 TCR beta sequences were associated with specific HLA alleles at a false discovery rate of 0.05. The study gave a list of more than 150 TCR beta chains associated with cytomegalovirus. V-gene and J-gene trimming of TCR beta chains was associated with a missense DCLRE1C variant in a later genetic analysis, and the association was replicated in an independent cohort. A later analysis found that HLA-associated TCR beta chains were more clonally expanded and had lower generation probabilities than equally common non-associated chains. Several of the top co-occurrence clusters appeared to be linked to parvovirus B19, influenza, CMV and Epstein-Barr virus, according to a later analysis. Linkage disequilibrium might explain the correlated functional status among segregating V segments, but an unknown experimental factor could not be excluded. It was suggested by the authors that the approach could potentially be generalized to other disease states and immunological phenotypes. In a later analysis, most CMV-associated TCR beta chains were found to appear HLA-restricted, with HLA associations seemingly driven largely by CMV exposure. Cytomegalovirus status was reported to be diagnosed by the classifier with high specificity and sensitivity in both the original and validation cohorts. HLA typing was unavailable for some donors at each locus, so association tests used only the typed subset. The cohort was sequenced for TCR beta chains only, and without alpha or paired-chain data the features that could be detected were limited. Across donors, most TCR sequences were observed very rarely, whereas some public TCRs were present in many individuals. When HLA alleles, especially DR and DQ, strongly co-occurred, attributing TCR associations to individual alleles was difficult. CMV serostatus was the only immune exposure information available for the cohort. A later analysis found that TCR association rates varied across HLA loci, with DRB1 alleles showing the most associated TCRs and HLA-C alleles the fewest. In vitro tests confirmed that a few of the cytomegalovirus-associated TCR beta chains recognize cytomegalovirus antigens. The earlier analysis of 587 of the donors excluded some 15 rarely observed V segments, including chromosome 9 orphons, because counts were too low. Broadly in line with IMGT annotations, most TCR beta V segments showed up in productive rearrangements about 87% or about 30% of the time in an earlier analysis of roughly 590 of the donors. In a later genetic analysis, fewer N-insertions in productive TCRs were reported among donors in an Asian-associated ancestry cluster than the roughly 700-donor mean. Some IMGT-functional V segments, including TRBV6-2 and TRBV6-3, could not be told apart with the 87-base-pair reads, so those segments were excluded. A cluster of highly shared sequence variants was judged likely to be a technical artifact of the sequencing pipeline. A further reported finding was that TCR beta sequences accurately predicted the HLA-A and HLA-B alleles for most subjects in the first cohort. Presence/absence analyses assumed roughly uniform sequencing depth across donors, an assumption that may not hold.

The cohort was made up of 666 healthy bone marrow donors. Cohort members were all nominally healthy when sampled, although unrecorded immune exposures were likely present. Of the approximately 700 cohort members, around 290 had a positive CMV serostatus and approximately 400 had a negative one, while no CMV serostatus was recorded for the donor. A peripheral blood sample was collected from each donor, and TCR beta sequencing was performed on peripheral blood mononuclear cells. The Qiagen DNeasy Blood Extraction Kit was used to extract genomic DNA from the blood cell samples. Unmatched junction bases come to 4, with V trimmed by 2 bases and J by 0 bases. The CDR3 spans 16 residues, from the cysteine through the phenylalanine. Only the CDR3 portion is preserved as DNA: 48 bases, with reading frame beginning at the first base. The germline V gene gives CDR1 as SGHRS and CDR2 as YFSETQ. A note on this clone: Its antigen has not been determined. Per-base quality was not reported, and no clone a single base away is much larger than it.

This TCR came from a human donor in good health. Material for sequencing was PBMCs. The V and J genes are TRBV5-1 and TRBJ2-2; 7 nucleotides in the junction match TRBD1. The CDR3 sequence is CASSFSGGSNTGELFF. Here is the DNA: TGCGCCAGCAGCTTTTCAGGGGGATCGAACACCGGGGAGCTGTTTTTT.